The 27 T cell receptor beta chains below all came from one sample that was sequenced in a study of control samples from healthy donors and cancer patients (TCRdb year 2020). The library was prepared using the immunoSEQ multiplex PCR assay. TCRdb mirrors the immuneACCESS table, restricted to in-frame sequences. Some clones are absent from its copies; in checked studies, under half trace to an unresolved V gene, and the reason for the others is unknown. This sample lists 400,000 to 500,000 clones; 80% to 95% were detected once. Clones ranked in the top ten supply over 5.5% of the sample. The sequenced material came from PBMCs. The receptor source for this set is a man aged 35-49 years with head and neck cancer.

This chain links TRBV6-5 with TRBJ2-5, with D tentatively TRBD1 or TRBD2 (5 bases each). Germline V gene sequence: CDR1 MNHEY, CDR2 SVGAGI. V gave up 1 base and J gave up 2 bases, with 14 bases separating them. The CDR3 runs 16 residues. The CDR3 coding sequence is TGTGCCAGCAGTTACTACCCAAGGGACGAGCAAGAGACCCAGTACTTC. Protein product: CASSYYPRDEQETQYF.

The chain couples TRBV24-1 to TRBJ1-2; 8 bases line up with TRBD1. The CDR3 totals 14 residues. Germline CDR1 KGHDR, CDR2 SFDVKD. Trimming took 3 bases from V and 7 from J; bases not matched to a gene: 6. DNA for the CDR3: TGTGCCACCAGTGATGAGGACAGGGTGGGTGGCTACACCTTC. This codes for CATSDEDRVGGYTF.

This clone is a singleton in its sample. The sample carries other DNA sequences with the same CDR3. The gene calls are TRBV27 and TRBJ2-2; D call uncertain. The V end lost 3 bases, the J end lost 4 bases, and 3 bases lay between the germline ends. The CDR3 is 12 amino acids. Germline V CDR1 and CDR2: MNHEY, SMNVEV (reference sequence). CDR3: CASSFGTGELFF. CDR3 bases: TGTGCCAGCAGTTTCGGCACCGGGGAGCTGTTTTTT.

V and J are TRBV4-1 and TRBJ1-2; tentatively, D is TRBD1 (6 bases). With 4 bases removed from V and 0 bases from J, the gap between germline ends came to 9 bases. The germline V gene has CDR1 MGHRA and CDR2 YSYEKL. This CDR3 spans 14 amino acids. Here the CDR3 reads CASSLGQPNYGYTF. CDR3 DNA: TGCGCCAGCAGCCTCGGACAGCCTAACTATGGCTACACCTTC.

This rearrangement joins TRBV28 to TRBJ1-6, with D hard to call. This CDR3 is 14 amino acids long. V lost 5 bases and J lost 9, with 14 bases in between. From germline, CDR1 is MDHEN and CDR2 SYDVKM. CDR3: CASSRGPRGSPLHF. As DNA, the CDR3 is TGTGCCAGCAGTCGAGGCCCCCGGGGTTCACCCCTCCACTTT.

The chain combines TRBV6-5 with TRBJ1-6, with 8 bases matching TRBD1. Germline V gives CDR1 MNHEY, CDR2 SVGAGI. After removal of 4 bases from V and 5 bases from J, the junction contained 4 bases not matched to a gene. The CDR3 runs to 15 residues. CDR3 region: CASSSRQGNNSPLHF. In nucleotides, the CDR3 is TGTGCCAGCAGTTCCCGACAGGGGAATAATTCACCCCTCCACTTT.

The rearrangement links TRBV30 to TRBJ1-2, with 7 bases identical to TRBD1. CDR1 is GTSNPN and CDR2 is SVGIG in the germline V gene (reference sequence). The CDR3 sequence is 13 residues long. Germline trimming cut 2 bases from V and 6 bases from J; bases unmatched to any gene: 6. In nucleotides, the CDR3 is TGTGCCTGGAGTCGACAGGGCGCGGATGGCTACACCTTC. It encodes CAWSRQGADGYTF. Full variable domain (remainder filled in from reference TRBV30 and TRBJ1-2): SQTIHQWPATLVQPVGSPLSLECTVEGTSNPNLYWYRQAAGRGLQLLFYSVGIGQISSEVPQNLSASRPQDRQFILSSKKLLLSDSGFYLCAWSRQGADGYTFGSGTRLTVV.

The CDR3 is CASSFRCRGAGNTIYF. As DNA, the CDR3 is TGTGCCAGCAGCTTCCGCTGCCGGGGAGCTGGAAACACCATATATTTT. The rearrangement uses TRBV11-3 and TRBJ1-3, with D unclear. Between the trimmed V and J ends, which lost 3 bases and 2 bases, there was a span of 14 bases. The CDR3 has 16 residues. CDR1 and CDR2 from the germline V gene are SGHNT and YENEEA.

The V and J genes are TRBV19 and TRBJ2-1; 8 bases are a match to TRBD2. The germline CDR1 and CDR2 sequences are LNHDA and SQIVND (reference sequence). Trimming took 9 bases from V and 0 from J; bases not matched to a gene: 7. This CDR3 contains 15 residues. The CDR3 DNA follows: TGTGCCAGCAAGACGAGCGGGAGCTCCTACAATGAGCAGTTCTTC. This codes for CASKTSGSSYNEQFF. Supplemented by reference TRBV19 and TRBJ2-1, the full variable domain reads DGGITQSPKYLFRKEGQNVTLSCEQNLNHDAMYWYRQDPGQGLRLIYYSQIVNDFQKGDIAEGYSVSREKKESFPLTVTSAQKNPTAFYLCASKTSGSSYNEQFFGPGTRLTVL.

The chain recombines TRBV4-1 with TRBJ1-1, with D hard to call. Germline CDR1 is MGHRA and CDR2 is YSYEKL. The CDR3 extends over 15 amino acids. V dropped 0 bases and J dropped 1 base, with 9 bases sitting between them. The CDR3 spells CASSQDRRGNTEAFF. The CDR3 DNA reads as TGCGCCAGCAGCCAAGATCGCAGAGGGAACACTGAAGCTTTCTTT.

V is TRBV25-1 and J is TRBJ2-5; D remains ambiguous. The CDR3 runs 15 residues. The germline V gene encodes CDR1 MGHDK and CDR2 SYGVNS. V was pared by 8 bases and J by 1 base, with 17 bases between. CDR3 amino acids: CASGPKQGIQETQYF. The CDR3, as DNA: TGTGCCAGCGGGCCCAAACAAGGGATCCAAGAGACCCAGTACTTC.

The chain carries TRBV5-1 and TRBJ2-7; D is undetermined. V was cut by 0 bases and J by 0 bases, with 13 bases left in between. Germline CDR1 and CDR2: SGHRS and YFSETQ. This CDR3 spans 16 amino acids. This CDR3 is CASSLEPDTSSYEQYF. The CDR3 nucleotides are TGCGCCAGCAGCTTGGAGCCCGACACGAGCTCCTACGAGCAGTACTTC.

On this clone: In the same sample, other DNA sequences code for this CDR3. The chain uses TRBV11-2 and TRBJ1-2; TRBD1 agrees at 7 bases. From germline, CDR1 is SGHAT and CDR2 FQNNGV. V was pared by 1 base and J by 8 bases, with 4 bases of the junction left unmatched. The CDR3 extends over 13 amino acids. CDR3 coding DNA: TGTGCCAGCAGCTTAGGACAGGGCGGGGGCTACACCTTC. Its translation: CASSLGQGGGYTF.

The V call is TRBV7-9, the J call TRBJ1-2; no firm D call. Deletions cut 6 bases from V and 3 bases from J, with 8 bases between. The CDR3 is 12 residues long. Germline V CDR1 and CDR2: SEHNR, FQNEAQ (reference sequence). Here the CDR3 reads CASRGWDYGYTF. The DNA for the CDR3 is TGTGCCAGCAGGGGCTGGGACTATGGCTACACCTTC.

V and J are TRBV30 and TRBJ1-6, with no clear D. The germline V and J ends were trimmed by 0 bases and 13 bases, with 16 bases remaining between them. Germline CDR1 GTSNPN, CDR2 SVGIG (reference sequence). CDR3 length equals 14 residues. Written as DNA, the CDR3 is TGTGCCTGGAGTGTTATCCTAGCCGGGAACCCCCTCCACTTT. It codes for CAWSVILAGNPLHF.

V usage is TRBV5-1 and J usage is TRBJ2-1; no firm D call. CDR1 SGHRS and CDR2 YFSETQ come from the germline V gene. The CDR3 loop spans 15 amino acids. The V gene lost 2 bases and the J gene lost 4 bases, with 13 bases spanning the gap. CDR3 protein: CASSFDLEEYNEQFF. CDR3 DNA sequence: TGCGCCAGCAGCTTCGACCTGGAAGAGTACAATGAGCAGTTCTTC.

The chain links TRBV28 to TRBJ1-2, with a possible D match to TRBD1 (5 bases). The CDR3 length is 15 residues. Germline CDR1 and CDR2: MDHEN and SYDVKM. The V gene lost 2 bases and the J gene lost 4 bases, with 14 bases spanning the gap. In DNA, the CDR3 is TGTGCCAGCAGTTTAAGGGACCCTTGGGGCTATGGCTACACCTTC. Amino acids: CASSLRDPWGYGYTF.

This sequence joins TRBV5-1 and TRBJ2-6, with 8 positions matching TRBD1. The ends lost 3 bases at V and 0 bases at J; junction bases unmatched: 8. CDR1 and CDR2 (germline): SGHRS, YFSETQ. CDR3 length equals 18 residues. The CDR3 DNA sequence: TGCGCCAGCAGCTCGCCCTGGACAGGGAACTCTGGGGCCAACGTCCTGACTTTC. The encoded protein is CASSSPWTGNSGANVLTF.

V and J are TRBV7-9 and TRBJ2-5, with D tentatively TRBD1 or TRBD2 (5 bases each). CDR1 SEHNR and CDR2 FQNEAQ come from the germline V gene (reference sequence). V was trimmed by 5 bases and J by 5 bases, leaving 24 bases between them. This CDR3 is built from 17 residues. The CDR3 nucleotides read TGTGCCAGCAGCGGAAACCGGGGCAGTTTGGATGGGGAGACCCAGTACTTC. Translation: CASSGNRGSLDGETQYF.

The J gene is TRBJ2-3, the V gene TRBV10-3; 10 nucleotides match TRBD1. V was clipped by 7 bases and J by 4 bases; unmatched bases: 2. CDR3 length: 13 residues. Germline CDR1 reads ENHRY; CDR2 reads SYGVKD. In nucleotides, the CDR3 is TGTGCCATCACGGGGACAGGGGCAGATACGCAGTATTTT. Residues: CAITGTGADTQYF.

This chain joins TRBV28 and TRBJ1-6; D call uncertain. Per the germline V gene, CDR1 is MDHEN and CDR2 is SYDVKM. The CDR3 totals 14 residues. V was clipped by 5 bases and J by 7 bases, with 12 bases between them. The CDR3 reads CASSPTTSNSPLHF. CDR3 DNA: TGTGCCAGCAGTCCAACTACTTCAAATTCACCCCTCCACTTT.

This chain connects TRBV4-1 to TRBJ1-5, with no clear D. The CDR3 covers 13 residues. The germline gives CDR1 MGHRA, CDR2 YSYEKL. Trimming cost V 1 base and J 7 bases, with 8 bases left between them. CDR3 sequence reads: CASSQVRGQPQHF. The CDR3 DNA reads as TGCGCCAGCAGCCAAGTTCGGGGACAGCCCCAGCATTTT.

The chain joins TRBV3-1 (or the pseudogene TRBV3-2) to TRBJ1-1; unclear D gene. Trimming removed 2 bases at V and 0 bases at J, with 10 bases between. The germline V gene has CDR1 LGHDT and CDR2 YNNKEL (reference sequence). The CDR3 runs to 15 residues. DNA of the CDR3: TGTGCCAGCAGCCAAAGCTTGGGTTTGAACACTGAAGCTTTCTTT. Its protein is CASSQSLGLNTEAFF.

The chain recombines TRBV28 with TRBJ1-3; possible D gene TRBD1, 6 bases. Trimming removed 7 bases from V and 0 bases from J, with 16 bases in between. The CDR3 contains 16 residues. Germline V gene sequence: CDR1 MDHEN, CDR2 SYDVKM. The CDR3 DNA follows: TGTGCCAGCACCCAAGGGGGGGACTTCTCTGGAAACACCATATATTTT. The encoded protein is CASTQGGDFSGNTIYF.

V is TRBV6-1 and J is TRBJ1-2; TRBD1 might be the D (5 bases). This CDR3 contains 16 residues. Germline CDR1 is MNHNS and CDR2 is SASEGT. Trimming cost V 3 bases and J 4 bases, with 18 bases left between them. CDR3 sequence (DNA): TGTGCCAGCAGTGAGGGGGGGACGTATTGGATCTATGGCTACACCTTC. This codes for CASSEGGTYWIYGYTF.

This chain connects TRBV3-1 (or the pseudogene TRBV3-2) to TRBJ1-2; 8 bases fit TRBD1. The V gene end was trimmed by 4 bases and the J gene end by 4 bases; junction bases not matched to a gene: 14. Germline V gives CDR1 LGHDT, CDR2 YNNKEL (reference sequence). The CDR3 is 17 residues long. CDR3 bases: TGTGCCAGCAGCCCAAAGAGGAATTCAGGACAGGGCTATGGCTACACCTTC. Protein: CASSPKRNSGQGYGYTF.

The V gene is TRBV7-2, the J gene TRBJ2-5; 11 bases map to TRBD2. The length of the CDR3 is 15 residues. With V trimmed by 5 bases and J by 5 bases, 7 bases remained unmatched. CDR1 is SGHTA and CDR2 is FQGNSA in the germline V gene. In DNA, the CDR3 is TGTGCCAGCAGCCCAGATCGGACTAGCGGGGAGACCCAGTACTTC. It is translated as CASSPDRTSGETQYF.